There are a few counts of the clone carrying this T cell receptor (beta chain). Its matching antigen is unknown. This CDR3 has 16 residues. Trimming left V 5 bases short and J 3 bases short, with 19 bases between. Germline V CDR1 and CDR2: SGHNT, YYREEE (reference sequence). The PCR ran on 60 Vbeta and 13 Jbeta primers. TCRdb's copy holds only in-frame clones and misses some; the assay was immunoSEQ multiplex PCR. The sample shows a few hundred thousand clones, roughly 80% of them seen only once. The sample comes from a study of cytomegalovirus exposure and HLA in healthy donors. Study outcomes and limitations: The Asian-associated ancestry cluster reportedly had fewer N-insertions than the approximately 700-donor mean in a later analysis.

The V and J genes are TRBV5-4 and TRBJ2-3; D might be TRBD2 (6 bases). Sequencing was done on a sample of PBMCs. The receptor's source is a girl aged 2-10 years in good health and CMV-seronegative. CDR3 nucleotide sequence: TGTGCCAGCAGTGGGGCGCGGGGCCCGGGAACAGATACGCAGTATTTT. It codes for CASSGARGPGTDTQYF.